This T cell receptor (beta chain) was retrieved from a study of beta chain features in type 1 diabetes. Germline V gene lookup returns CDR1 MGHRA and CDR2 YSYEKL. V was pared by 0 bases and J by 8 bases, with 11 bases between. The CDR3 spans 14 residues. Study conclusions and caveats: Shorter TCRB CDR3s, moderately but significantly so, marked every one of the four CD4+ subsets in Type 1 diabetes patients.

This clone was seen at least ten times. Antigen: not known. The sequenced template was cDNA made from the entire isolated RNA. An average of around 3.9 million reads was obtained for naive, central memory and regulatory T cell samples. TCRdb's table, derived via immunoSEQ multiplex PCR, lists solely in-frame clones and lacks some. The table includes some 150,000 clones, about an eighth detected once. Without exception, sorted populations had purity beyond 98%. The source material was central memory CD4+ T cells from blood. V is TRBV4-1 and J is TRBJ2-1, with D possibly matching TRBD2 (6 bases). This TCR was recovered from a man aged 18 to 35 with type 1 diabetes. The CDR3 nucleotides read TGCGCCAGCAGCCAAGAGGGCCGCGGGGATGAGCAGTTCTTC. Its protein product is CASSQEGRGDEQFF.